A single sample is the source of the 21 T cell receptor beta chains below, sequenced in a study of cytomegalovirus exposure and HLA in healthy donors. The PCR had 60 Vbeta and 13 Jbeta primers. Sequencing was performed with immunoSEQ multiplex PCR; in TCRdb, only in-frame clones are kept and a portion is missing. The sample records approximately 100,000 clones, about three quarters being singletons. The sample taken for sequencing was PBMCs. The source of these receptors is a man between 60 and 70 years old in good health and CMV-seropositive.

The sample holds one count of this clone. A read error may produce the germline difference seen at one junction end. DNA of the CDR3: TGTGCCAGCAGCCCTCGCGGGACAGGGAGATCTAACTATGGCTACGCCTTC. The encoded protein is CASSPRGTGRSNYGYAF. This sequence joins TRBV5-6 and TRBJ1-2; 9 nucleotides line up with TRBD1. Germline V gene data show CDR1 as SGHDT and CDR2 as YYEEEE. The CDR3 contains 17 residues. The variable domain in full, with the rest retrieved from reference TRBV5-6 and TRBJ1-2, is DAGVTQSPTHLIKTRGQQVTLRCSPKSGHDTVSWYQQALGQGPQFIFQYYEEEERQRGNFPDRFSGHQFPNYSSELNVNALLLGDSALYLCASSPRGTGRSNYGYAFGSGTRLTVV.

The J gene is TRBJ1-2, the V gene TRBV30, with D hard to call. The CDR3 length is 14 residues. Trimming pared 3 bases from V and 2 bases from J, leaving 13 bases between. Germline-derived CDR1 and CDR2 are GTSNPN and SVGIG (reference sequence). The CDR3 nucleotides read TGTGCCTGGAGAGAAGCGGCCATCAACTATGGCTACACCTTC. Its translation is CAWREAAINYGYTF.

The V call is TRBV28, the J call TRBJ1-5; TRBD1 aligns across 7 bases. This CDR3 region has 21 residues. Germline CDR1 reads MDHEN; CDR2 reads SYDVKM. After removal of 3 bases from V and 0 bases from J, the junction contained 20 bases not matched to a gene. The CDR3 region is CASSFTRAGTVPLYSNQPQHF. CDR3 DNA sequence: TGTGCCAGCAGTTTTACTAGGGCCGGGACAGTACCTCTATATAGCAATCAGCCCCAGCATTTT.

The V gene is TRBV4-2, the J gene TRBJ2-5; TRBD2 aligns across 9 bases. With V trimmed by 0 bases and J by 1 base, 3 bases remained unmatched. CDR3 length: 16 residues. Germline lookup yields CDR1 LGHNA and CDR2 YNFKEQ. The CDR3 DNA follows: TGTGCCAGCAGCCAAGAACGGCGGGGGGGCCAAGAGACCCAGTACTTC. This translates into CASSQERRGGQETQYF.

This clone has a single count. The chain is built from TRBV4-1 and TRBJ2-3; 11 bases agree with TRBD2. The V gene end was trimmed by 5 bases and the J gene end by 3 bases; junction bases not matched to a gene: 7. The length of the CDR3 is 16 residues. CDR1 and CDR2 from the germline V gene are MGHRA and YSYEKL. Written as DNA, the CDR3 is TGCGCCAGCAGCTCCGTAGCGGGGGGGAGAACAGATACGCAGTATTTT. The encoded protein is CASSSVAGGRTDTQYF.

The V and J genes are TRBV5-1 and TRBJ2-2; weak D call: TRBD1 (5 bases). The germline gives CDR1 SGHRS, CDR2 YFSETQ. The CDR3 loop spans 13 amino acids. The V end was cut by 0 bases, the J end by 8 bases, with 8 bases between. The CDR3 sequence: CASSLEGPGELFF. The DNA of the CDR3 is TGCGCCAGCAGCTTGGAGGGGCCAGGGGAGCTGTTTTTT.

The chain is built from TRBV5-5 and TRBJ2-7; 7 bases match TRBD1. The CDR3 runs 14 residues. CDR1 is SGHKS, CDR2 YYEKEE, per germline (reference sequence). V shed 3 bases, J shed 0 bases, and the junction held 3 bases outside the gene matches. The chain's CDR3 is CASSSGQLSYEQYF. The CDR3 DNA sequence: TGTGCCAGCAGCTCGGGACAGCTCTCCTACGAGCAGTACTTC.

The CDR3 protein is CASTEGWLTDTQYF. CDR3 in DNA: TGTGCCAGCACCGAGGGATGGCTCACAGATACGCAGTATTTT. The V call is TRBV11-2, the J call TRBJ2-3, with D perhaps TRBD2 (5 bases). V was cut by 7 bases and J by 2 bases, with 13 bases left in between. This CDR3 is built from 14 residues. Germline V gene data show CDR1 as SGHAT and CDR2 as FQNNGV.

This sequence joins TRBV25-1 and TRBJ1-1; D is undetermined. The CDR3 consists of 13 residues. V lost 7 bases and J lost 6, with 15 bases in between. Germline V gene lookup returns CDR1 MGHDK and CDR2 SYGVNS. The CDR3 coding sequence is TGTGCCAGCAAGCGAAGCCTATACCCTGAAGCTTTCTTT. Amino acids: CASKRSLYPEAFF.

The chain combines TRBV4-1 with TRBJ1-5, with D maybe TRBD1 (6 bases). Germline V gene lookup returns CDR1 MGHRA and CDR2 YSYEKL. Trimming removed 3 bases from V and 3 bases from J, with 12 bases in between. The length of the CDR3 is 15 residues. The CDR3 region has the DNA TGCGCCAGCAGCCAGACAACAGGGATCAATCAGCCCCAGCATTTT. Translating it yields CASSQTTGINQPQHF.

This clone came up once. The chain uses TRBV9 and TRBJ1-1; weak D call: TRBD1 (6 bases). V lost 4 bases and J lost 2, with 15 bases in between. Germline V gene data show CDR1 as SGDLS and CDR2 as YYNGEE. This CDR3 region has 15 residues. The DNA of the CDR3 is TGTGCCAGCAGCAAAACGGGACACGCAAACACTGAAGCTTTCTTT. This translates into CASSKTGHANTEAFF. Using reference TRBV9 and TRBJ1-1 for the parts outside the CDR3, the full variable domain is DSGVTQTPKHLITATGQRVTLRCSPRSGDLSVYWYQQSLDQGLQFLIQYYNGEERAKGNILERFSAQQFPDLHSELNLSSLELGDSALYFCASSKTGHANTEAFFGQGTRLTVV.

The chain links TRBV6-5 to TRBJ1-6; D is possibly TRBD1 (5 bases). The CDR3 runs to 12 residues. Germline V gene lookup returns CDR1 MNHEY and CDR2 SVGAGI. The germline V and J ends were trimmed by 2 bases and 14 bases, with 10 bases remaining between them. CDR3: CASSYAQGTLHF. The DNA of the CDR3 is TGTGCCAGCAGTTACGCGCAGGGAACCCTCCACTTT.

This chain joins TRBV11-1 and TRBJ2-5; 9 bases match TRBD2. Per germline, CDR1 SGHAT and CDR2 FQDESV (reference sequence). The trim removed 4 bases at V and 4 bases at J, leaving 4 bases unmatched. The CDR3 length is 14 residues. CDR3: CASSSRGGGETQYF. The CDR3, as DNA: TGTGCCAGCAGCTCGCGGGGGGGCGGAGAGACCCAGTACTTC.

There are a few counts of this clone. The genes are TRBV15 and TRBJ2-1, with 10 bases fitting TRBD2. The germline gives CDR1 LNHNV, CDR2 YYDKDF (reference sequence). V lost 0 bases to trimming and J lost 8 bases; unmatched junction nucleotides: 4. The CDR3 sequence is 15 residues long. CDR3 sequence reads: CATSRDQSGGDEQFF. CDR3 DNA sequence: TGTGCCACCAGCAGAGATCAGAGCGGGGGGGATGAGCAGTTCTTC.

The chain couples TRBV27 to TRBJ1-5, with no clear D. V was clipped by 3 bases and J by 5 bases, with 11 bases between them. Germline V gives CDR1 MNHEY, CDR2 SMNVEV (reference sequence). CDR3 length equals 14 residues. CDR3 DNA sequence: TGTGCCAGCAGTTTCTTCGGGGTAGATCAGCCCCAGCATTTT. Its translation: CASSFFGVDQPQHF.

This clone appeared once. The chain couples TRBV19 to TRBJ1-6; 8 bases are shared with TRBD1. The CDR3 is made up of 15 amino acids. The J segment lost 5 bases and the V segment lost 2 bases, leaving 2 bases of the junction unmatched. The germline gives CDR1 LNHDA, CDR2 SQIVND (reference sequence). The CDR3 nucleotides read TGTGCCAGTAGTATACAGGGGGCGGATAATTCACCCCTCCACTTT. Translating gives CASSIQGADNSPLHF.

The V call is TRBV27, the J call TRBJ1-6, with D tentatively TRBD1 (5 bases). The CDR3 has 16 residues. The germline CDR1 and CDR2 sequences are MNHEY and SMNVEV (reference sequence). V lost 7 bases to trimming and J lost 10 bases, with 23 bases between them. The CDR3 DNA is TGTGCCAGCACCTCTCCTGGGGGGGGTTTAAAGTCACCCCTCCACTTT. Encoded protein: CASTSPGGGLKSPLHF.

J is TRBJ2-7 and V is TRBV27, with 9 positions matching TRBD1. Germline CDR1 MNHEY, CDR2 SMNVEV (reference sequence). The CDR3 extends over 14 amino acids. J gave up 4 bases and V 5 bases, and 6 bases lay outside the gene matches. The CDR3 sequence: CASSPWTGAYEQYF. The CDR3 bases are TGTGCCAGCAGTCCGTGGACAGGGGCGTACGAGCAGTACTTC.

The V and J genes are TRBV30 and TRBJ1-1; 7 nucleotides agree with TRBD1. Looked up from germline, CDR1 is GTSNPN and CDR2 is SVGIG (reference sequence). With 5 bases clipped from V and 0 bases from J, the junction kept 6 bases outside the gene matches. The CDR3 is made up of 14 amino acids. The CDR3 region is CAWRKTGMNTEAFF. CDR3 sequence (DNA): TGTGCCTGGCGGAAGACAGGGATGAACACTGAAGCTTTCTTT.

This clone was seen only once. This chain connects TRBV5-1 to TRBJ2-4; 7 positions match TRBD1. Germline trimming cut 6 bases from V and 9 bases from J; bases unmatched to any gene: 15. Germline-derived CDR1 and CDR2 are SGHRS and YFSETQ. CDR3 size: 15 residues. The DNA for the CDR3 is TGCGCCAGCACCCTGAAGGGGGCGGGCAATGGCATTCAGTACTTC. The encoded protein is CASTLKGAGNGIQYF.

The rearrangement joins TRBV28 to TRBJ2-1; TRBD1 agrees at 7 bases. This CDR3 comprises 15 residues. V dropped 6 bases and J dropped 4; count of bases not matched to a gene: 9. Germline CDR1 is MDHEN and CDR2 is SYDVKM. CDR3 sequence (DNA): TGTGCCAGCAGAAGCGACAGGGCCCCTTACAATGAGCAGTTCTTC. Residues: CASRSDRAPYNEQFF.